The T cell receptor (beta chain) described here comes from a study of OX40 agonist ivuxolimab in advanced cancers. The wider study: Given to patients was ivuxolimab, an agonistic anti-OX40 (CD134) antibody. Findings and limits, study-wide: Circulating CD4+ and CD8+ T cells showed clonal expansion by week 6 at 0.1 to 3.0 mg/kg. On average, CD8+ T cells had more expanded clones than CD4+.

Germline V gene sequence: CDR1 SGHRS, CDR2 YFSETQ. CDR3 length: 15 amino acids. With 3 bases removed from V and 2 bases from J, the gap between germline ends came to 14 bases. The data were produced by immunoSEQ multiplex PCR, yet TCRdb's version contains in-frame clones alone and is incomplete. The table includes some 110,000 clones, just over 90% detected once. This clone was observed a handful of times. Its antigen is unknown. The receptor's source is an adult with an advanced solid tumor such as melanoma, head and neck, liver or kidney cancer. V and J are TRBV5-1 and TRBJ2-5; the D gene is possibly TRBD2 (6 bases). The sequenced sample was CD4+ or CD8+ T cells sorted from blood, obtained in a trial of the OX40 agonist ivuxolimab. CDR3 amino acids: CASSSTWGGQETQYF. The CDR3 DNA is TGCGCCAGCAGCTCCACTTGGGGAGGTCAAGAGACCCAGTACTTC.